This TCR beta chain was recorded in a study of cytomegalovirus exposure and HLA in healthy donors. The PCR ran on 60 Vbeta and 13 Jbeta primers. Repertoires were generated with immunoSEQ multiplex PCR, while TCRdb's copy carries only in-frame clones and drops some. The sample consists of around 150,000 clones, around 79% of them appearing once. The V gene lost 6 bases and the J gene lost 3 bases, with 10 bases spanning the gap. CDR3 length: 13 residues. The germline CDR1 and CDR2 sequences are MDHEN and SYDVKM. Study results and caveats: Several of the most significant clusters appeared, in a later analysis, to be linked to common viral pathogens. At a 0.05 false discovery rate, a later analysis found about 17,000 TCR beta sequences to be associated with HLA alleles.

Only one count was recorded for this clone. Its antigen is not identified. Sequencing input: PBMCs. The receptor's source is a human donor in good health. V and J are TRBV28 and TRBJ2-3; no reliable D call. The CDR3 region is CASRYSGTDTQYF. In DNA form, the CDR3 reads TGTGCCAGCAGGTACAGTGGGACAGATACGCAGTATTTT.